Shown below are 18 T cell receptor beta chains from a single sample sequenced in a study of blood T cells in healthy people across ages. The second PCR ran about 6 to 12 cycles with a sample-barcoded 5' primer and J-beta primers. TCRdb ran MiXCR on the 5' RACE reads and lists one entry per CDR3 protein. The repertoire holds a few hundred thousand distinct CDR3 sequences, with 25% to 30% as singletons. The sequenced sample consisted of blood. These receptors all stem from a woman in her 70s in good health.

As to this clonotype: One end of the junction does not line up with germline, which may come from a read error. This CDR3 reads CASTSTDMQYF. The CDR3 coding sequence is TGTGCCAGCACGAGCACAGATATGCAGTATTTT. The chain couples TRBV12-3 or TRBV12-4 to TRBJ2-3, with D uncertain. The CDR3 runs to 11 residues.

The chain has TRBV12-3 or TRBV12-4 and TRBJ1-2, with a possible D match to TRBD1 (5 bases). This CDR3 has 15 residues. The ends were cut back, 3 bases at V and 6 bases at J, with 17 bases in the middle. The CDR3, as DNA: TGTGCCAGCAGTTTTGACCCCAGCAGGGAGGATGGCTACACCTTC. Protein sequence: CASSFDPSREDGYTF.

Notes on this clonotype: A much bigger clone sits one base away, suggesting this may be a read error. The chain combines TRBV2 with TRBJ1-2; 9 nucleotides match TRBD1. The V and J ends lost 11 bases and 4 bases, in that order; junction bases with no gene match: 5. The length of the CDR3 is 12 residues. Per germline, CDR1 SNHLY and CDR2 FYNNEI. CDR3 sequence: CAGETGGYGYTF. CDR3 DNA sequence: TGTGCCGGTGAGACAGGGGGCTATGGCTACACCTTC.

The rearrangement joins TRBV20-1 to TRBJ2-1; D perhaps matches TRBD1 (6 bases). The V end was cut by 3 bases, the J end by 7 bases, with 13 bases between. The CDR3 consists of 13 residues. The germline CDR1 and CDR2 sequences are DFQATT and SNEGSKA (reference sequence). The CDR3 DNA reads TGCAGTGCTAGGGCAGGGGTTCGGAATGAGCAGTTCTTC. Translating gives CSARAGVRNEQFF.

The rearrangement joins TRBV19 to TRBJ1-1, with D possibly being TRBD1 (6 bases). CDR3 size: 14 residues. V was trimmed by 5 bases and J by 5 bases, leaving 15 bases between them. Germline CDR1 reads LNHDA; CDR2 reads SQIVND (reference sequence). The DNA of the CDR3 is TGTGCCAGTAGTCCCCACAGGGATAGGACTGAAGCTTTCTTT. It translates to CASSPHRDRTEAFF.

This clonotype was seen a handful of times. The chain combines TRBV29-1 with TRBJ1-1, with TRBD1 matching 10 bases. Per the germline V gene, CDR1 is SQVTM and CDR2 is ANQGSEA. This CDR3 comprises 15 residues. After removal of 4 bases from V and 0 bases from J, the junction contained 5 bases not matched to a gene. The CDR3 region is CSVARQGAVNTEAFF. CDR3 coding DNA: TGCAGCGTTGCCCGACAGGGGGCGGTGAACACTGAAGCTTTCTTT.

In DNA, the CDR3 is TGTGCCAGCAGGACAACAACTAATGAAAAACTGTTTTTT. It is translated as CASRTTTNEKLFF. V is TRBV6-1 and J is TRBJ1-4; D remains unclear. Trimming shortened V by 6 bases and J by 0 bases, and 5 bases separated the two germline ends. Germline V gene sequence: CDR1 MNHNS, CDR2 SASEGT. The CDR3 is made up of 13 amino acids.

This clonotype came up many times. The rearrangement links TRBV7-8 to TRBJ2-5; D gene unclear. The DNA end is a closer match to TRBJ2-1, so the J assignment may be wrong. CDR3 size: 12 residues. Per germline, CDR1 SGHVS and CDR2 FQNEAQ. The CDR3 nucleotides are TGTGCCAGCAGCGGTGATCGATGGGAGCAGTTCTTC. Amino acids: CASSGDRWEQFF.

The chain has TRBV10-1 and TRBJ2-7; the D is unclear. V gave up 1 base and J gave up 2 bases, with 9 bases separating them. The CDR3 has 14 residues. Germline lookup yields CDR1 WNHNN and CDR2 SYGVQD (reference sequence). CDR3 in DNA: TGCGCCAGCAGTGAGTTGGGTGAACCCTACGAGCAGTACTTC. Protein product: CASSELGEPYEQYF.

This clonotype has a handful of counts. The V call is TRBV6-2 or TRBV6-3, the J call TRBJ2-5, with 8 nucleotides matching TRBD2. V shed 0 bases and J 5 bases; nucleotides not matched to a gene: 17. Germline V lookup: CDR1 MNHEY, CDR2 SVGEGT. CDR3 size: 19 residues. The CDR3 loop is CASSYSVGVPAGGRETQYF. The CDR3 DNA reads as TGTGCCAGCAGTTACTCGGTCGGAGTGCCTGCGGGGGGTCGGGAGACCCAGTACTTC.

The CDR3 loop reads CASSRSGGPLPDTQYF. Written as DNA, the CDR3 is TGTGCCAGCAGTCGCTCCGGGGGGCCCTTGCCAGATACGCAGTATTTT. This rearrangement joins TRBV2 to TRBJ2-3; possibly TRBD2 for D (7 bases). The germline V and J ends were trimmed by 5 bases and 4 bases, with 19 bases remaining between them. The germline V gene encodes CDR1 SNHLY and CDR2 FYNNEI. The CDR3 is 16 residues long.

The rearrangement joins TRBV7-2 to TRBJ1-1; TRBD1 is a possible D gene (6 bases). The CDR3 is 15 amino acids. The V gene lost 7 bases and the J gene lost 5 bases, with 20 bases spanning the gap. Germline CDR1 is SGHTA and CDR2 is FQGNSA. CDR3 protein: CASKEDTGRGTEAFF. The CDR3 DNA follows: TGTGCCAGCAAGGAGGACACGGGGAGGGGGACTGAAGCTTTCTTT.

The chain carries TRBV7-3 and TRBJ2-5, with no clear D. The germline CDR1 and CDR2 sequences are SGHTA and FQGTGA. The CDR3 totals 13 residues. The V and J ends lost 5 bases and 1 base respectively, with 8 bases between them. In nucleotides, the CDR3 is TGTGCCAGCAGCGTCCGGGTCCAAGAGACCCAGTACTTC. This encodes CASSVRVQETQYF.

This chain connects TRBV29-1 to TRBJ2-7; 9 positions agree with TRBD2. With 6 bases clipped from V and 3 bases from J, the junction kept 9 bases outside the gene matches. Germline V gives CDR1 SQVTM, CDR2 ANQGSEA. The CDR3 is 14 amino acids. The CDR3: CSVSRAGGLYEQYF. The DNA of the CDR3 is TGCAGCGTCTCCCGGGCGGGGGGGCTCTACGAGCAGTACTTC.

The rearrangement uses TRBV20-1 and TRBJ1-1; 7 bases agree with TRBD1. Germline V gene data show CDR1 as DFQATT and CDR2 as SNEGSKA (reference sequence). The CDR3 loop spans 12 amino acids. V was pared by 6 bases and J by 6 bases, with 7 bases of the junction left unmatched. CDR3 bases: TGCAGTGCCTCACAGGGGAGGGCTGAAGCTTTCTTT. It yields the protein CSASQGRAEAFF.

This clonotype has just a few counts. The genes are TRBV20-1 and TRBJ1-2; the D is unclear. The V gene lost 5 bases and the J gene lost 0 bases, with 1 base spanning the gap. Germline CDR1 reads DFQATT; CDR2 reads SNEGSKA (reference sequence). The CDR3 length is 10 residues. The CDR3 spells CSASNYGYTF. The CDR3 DNA is TGCAGTGCTTCTAACTATGGCTACACCTTC.

The table lists this clonotype with many counts. At one end the junction does not follow the germline gene, possibly because of a read error. The gene calls are TRBV5-1 and TRBJ2-5; tentatively, D is TRBD1 (7 bases). This CDR3 spans 14 amino acids. Germline CDR1 and CDR2: SGHRS and YFSETQ. The chain's CDR3 is CASSLEGAGETQYF. The CDR3 DNA sequence: TGTGCCAGCAGCTTGGAGGGGGCTGGTGAGACCCAGTACTTC.

Many counts were recorded for this clonotype. CDR3 region: CASSIRLAGGTDTQYF. CDR3 nucleotide sequence: TGTGCCAGCAGCATTAGACTAGCGGGGGGCACAGATACGCAGTATTTT. This sequence joins TRBV9 and TRBJ2-3; the match to TRBD2 covers 12 bases. The CDR3 is made up of 16 amino acids. Unmatched junction bases numbered 4, after V lost 4 bases and J lost 1 base. CDR1 and CDR2 (germline): SGDLS, YYNGEE.